This T cell receptor beta chain was obtained from a study of T-cell memory formation after mild COVID-19. Looking at the study overall: The two donors had largely donor-specific TCR clusters.

Researchers used 5'RACE with constant-segment primers to make TCR alpha and TCR beta cDNA libraries that carry sample barcodes and UMIs. Each CDR3 protein is one row after TCRdb ran MiXCR on the 5' RACE reads. The table has over 130,000 distinct CDR3 sequences, around 14% seen once; the top ten hold under 30%. In regard to this clonotype: The antigen is undetermined.

Study conclusions and caveats: Balance between CD4 and CD8 was seen in clones contracting day 15 to 85, and a CD4+ lean was seen in later expanders. Cross-reactive memory seemingly joined, as some responding clones were found in pre-infection memory.

Sequenced sample: PBMCs or a T cell subset sorted from them (not recorded which). The clonotype originates from an adult woman who had mild COVID-19 (a few samples of this study predate the infection). Cell type and time point are not known.

The DNA for the CDR3 is TGTGCCAGCAGTTTCAACGCTAATGAAAAACTGTTTTTT. Translation: CASSFNANEKLFF. J is TRBJ1-4 and V is TRBV12-3 or TRBV12-4; D is unclear. The CDR3 contains 13 residues. Between the trimmed V and J ends, which lost 3 bases and 3 bases, there was a span of 5 bases.